These T cell receptor beta chains were read from a single sample in a study of cytomegalovirus exposure and HLA in healthy donors. Using immunoSEQ multiplex PCR, the repertoire was profiled, and TCRdb retains in-frame clones only, with some absent. The sample consists of under 100,000 clones, about 9.4% of them appearing once. The source material was PBMCs. The source of these receptors is a man aged 55-75 years in good health and CMV-seropositive. The conserved cysteine and the conserved F or W are not part of the CDR3 here. Fields, in order: clone size, V gene, J gene, CDR3 protein. Size values are once, few and many counts, or a class for expanded clones, and some rows have none.

size: few
V: TRBV2
J: TRBJ1-2
CDR3: ASSAGLGGYT

size: few
V: TRBV4-1
J: TRBJ2-2
CDR3: ASSQVRGSDTGELF

size: few
V: TRBV19
J: TRBJ1-5
CDR3: ASTETGRGNQPQH

size: few
V: TRBV9
J: TRBJ1-2
CDR3: ASSAGGQGSNYGYT

size: -
V: TRBV19
J: TRBJ2-7
CDR3: ASSLRYFGQGEKEPPTYEQY

size: few
V: TRBV19
J: TRBJ2-3
CDR3: ASSSQSSGGGDTQY

size: -
V: TRBV5-1
J: TRBJ2-7
CDR3: ASSVAGSSYEQY

size: few
V: TRBV28
J: TRBJ2-1
CDR3: ASSPHATSGGFNEQF

size: -
V: TRBV5-1
J: TRBJ2-1
CDR3: ASSSGLAGVHLSPVMNEQF

size: -
V: TRBV5-5
J: TRBJ1-2
CDR3: ASSLNRGSDGYT

size: -
V: TRBV30
J: TRBJ1-1
CDR3: AWRLNRATEAF

size: -
V: TRBV30
J: TRBJ2-7
CDR3: AFQGAGYEQY

size: few
V: TRBV5-4
J: TRBJ2-7
CDR3: ASSSSDRVSYEQY

size: few
V: TRBV7-9
J: TRBJ1-5
CDR3: ASSPTGTGDQPQH

size: -
V: TRBV7-2
J: TRBJ1-1
CDR3: ASSLVAGGNTEAF

size: few
V: TRBV5-6
J: TRBJ2-3
CDR3: ASSFGRLTDTQC

size: few
V: TRBV25-1
J: TRBJ1-1
CDR3: ASSEQGRTEAF

size: few
V: TRBV19
J: TRBJ2-4
CDR3: ASSMSVAGVGKNIQY

size: -
V: TRBV7-2
J: TRBJ2-5
CDR3: ASSLVFLAGAEETQY

size: -
V: TRBV2
J: TRBJ2-7
CDR3: ASRPGLAGYEQY

size: few
V: TRBV27
J: TRBJ2-7
CDR3: ASSPGGNHEQY

size: -
V: TRBV5-6
J: TRBJ2-7
CDR3: ASSDLGRQQGDYEQY

size: -
V: TRBV7-6
J: TRBJ2-2
CDR3: ASSVHPGELF

size: -
V: TRBV6-1
J: TRBJ2-1
CDR3: ASSELSYEQF

size: few
V: TRBV30
J: TRBJ1-4
CDR3: AWEGTGNEKLF

size: few
V: TRBV9
J: TRBJ2-3
CDR3: ASSTQEGSTDTQY

size: few
V: TRBV7-9
J: TRBJ2-6
CDR3: ASSLAGALSSGANVLT

size: -
V: TRBV10-3
J: TRBJ2-2
CDR3: AISGLAGNTGELF

size: -
V: TRBV6-1
J: TRBJ1-4
CDR3: ASSERRGGEKLF

size: few
V: TRBV6-6
J: TRBJ1-1
CDR3: ASRQGAGGEAF

size: few
V: TRBV20-1
J: TRBJ2-7
CDR3: SAGTAYEQY

size: -
V: TRBV19
J: TRBJ2-5
CDR3: ASSGGGTQETQY

size: once
V: TRBV5-4
J: TRBJ2-5
CDR3: ASSSRGSETQY

size: few
V: TRBV6-5
J: TRBJ1-2
CDR3: ATPDRVHYGYT

size: few
V: TRBV5-4
J: TRBJ1-1
CDR3: ASSANLNTEAF

size: -
V: TRBV2
J: TRBJ1-6
CDR3: ASGTGSSPLH

size: -
V: TRBV11-2
J: TRBJ2-3
CDR3: ASSLFSGGPADTQY

size: -
V: TRBV4-1
J: TRBJ2-7
CDR3: ASSQDRASEQY

size: -
V: TRBV10-3
J: TRBJ1-2
CDR3: AISESGQGYGYT

size: -
V: TRBV30
J: TRBJ1-2
CDR3: AWSRRGALNYGYT

size: -
V: TRBV6-4
J: TRBJ2-2
CDR3: ASKKRESTGELF

size: few
V: TRBV5-4
J: TRBJ1-2
CDR3: ASSPGRERYT

size: few
V: TRBV7-9
J: TRBJ1-1
CDR3: ASSLGTGGVKSAF

size: few
V: TRBV27
J: TRBJ2-3
CDR3: ASTLQDPSTDTQY

size: -
V: TRBV5-1
J: TRBJ2-1
CDR3: ASSLGGSYNEQF

size: few
V: TRBV7-9
J: TRBJ1-1
CDR3: ASSLGGMETEAF